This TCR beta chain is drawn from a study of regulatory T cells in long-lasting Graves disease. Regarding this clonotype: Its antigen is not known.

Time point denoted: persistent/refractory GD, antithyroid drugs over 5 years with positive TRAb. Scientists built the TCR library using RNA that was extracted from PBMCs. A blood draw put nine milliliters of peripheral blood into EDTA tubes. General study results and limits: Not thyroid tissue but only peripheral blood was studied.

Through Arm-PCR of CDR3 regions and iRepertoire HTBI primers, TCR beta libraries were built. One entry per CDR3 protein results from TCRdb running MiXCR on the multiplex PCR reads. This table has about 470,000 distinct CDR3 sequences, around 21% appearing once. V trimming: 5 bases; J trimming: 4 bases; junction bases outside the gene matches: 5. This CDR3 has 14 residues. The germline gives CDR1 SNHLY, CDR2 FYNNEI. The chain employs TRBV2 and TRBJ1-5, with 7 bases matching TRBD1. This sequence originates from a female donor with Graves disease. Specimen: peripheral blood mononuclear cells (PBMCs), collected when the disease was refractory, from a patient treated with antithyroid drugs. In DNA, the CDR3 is TGTGCCAGCAGTTATGACAGGGTGAATCAGCCCCAGCATTTT. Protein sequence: CASSYDRVNQPQHF.